The 29 T cell receptor beta chains given below trace back to one sample, sequenced in a study of response to subunit inactivated influenza vaccine. TCRdb ran MiXCR on the RT-PCR reads and lists one entry per CDR3 protein. Of around 850,000 distinct CDR3 sequences detected, about a fifth appear once; the ten largest clones hold 11%. This specimen consisted of PBMCs from blood, obtained more than 4 days after vaccination. The source is a man aged 50 to 59 who received an inactivated influenza vaccine.

This chain connects TRBV6-5 to TRBJ1-2; D gene uncertain. CDR1 MNHEY and CDR2 SVGAGI come from the germline V gene. V shed 2 bases and J shed 4 bases, with 11 bases lying between them. This CDR3 comprises 14 residues. CDR3 sequence reads: CASSYVSGAYGYTF. DNA of the CDR3: TGTGCCAGCAGTTACGTCAGCGGAGCCTATGGCTACACCTTC.

This clonotype was found a few times. V gene TRBV24-1 combines with J gene TRBJ1-5; 9 bases are shared with TRBD1. CDR1 and CDR2 (germline): KGHDR, SFDVKD. This CDR3 is built from 15 residues. Unmatched junction bases numbered 4, after V lost 4 bases and J lost 4 bases. This chain's CDR3 is CATSEATGGNQPQHF. CDR3 nucleotides: TGTGCCACCAGTGAGGCGACAGGGGGTAATCAGCCCCAGCATTTT.

The chain carries TRBV5-1 and TRBJ2-7, with 7 bases identical to TRBD2. With 4 bases clipped from V and 6 bases from J, the junction kept 4 bases outside the gene matches. The CDR3 spans 12 residues. CDR1 is SGHRS and CDR2 is YFSETQ in the germline V gene. Here the CDR3 reads CASSHGLGEQYF. In DNA, the CDR3 is TGCGCCAGCAGCCACGGACTAGGCGAGCAGTACTTC.

The chain links TRBV5-1 to TRBJ2-1, with 8 bases lining up with TRBD2. Germline lookup yields CDR1 SGHRS and CDR2 YFSETQ. V lost 4 bases, J lost 7 bases, and 7 bases stayed unmatched. The CDR3 consists of 14 residues. CDR3 nucleotides: TGCGCCAGCAGCATCCCCGGGGGGGGGAATGAGCAGTTCTTC. It translates to CASSIPGGGNEQFF.

A few counts support this clonotype. The chain employs TRBV7-9 and TRBJ1-6, with TRBD1 matching 8 bases. V trimming: 6 bases; J trimming: 5 bases; junction bases outside the gene matches: 3. Germline V gene sequence: CDR1 SEHNR, CDR2 FQNEAQ (reference sequence). The CDR3 length is 14 residues. This CDR3 is CASSQGADNSPLHF. CDR3 nucleotide sequence: TGTGCCAGCAGTCAGGGGGCGGATAATTCACCCCTCCACTTT.

This clonotype appeared a few times. This chain connects TRBV4-3 to TRBJ2-3; 10 nucleotides agree with TRBD1. The CDR3 is made up of 18 amino acids. Trimming removed 3 bases from V and 6 bases from J; junction bases left unmatched: 15. Per the germline V gene, CDR1 is LGHNA and CDR2 is YSLEER. The CDR3 loop reads CASSQDPPTGGYVDTQYF. The DNA of the CDR3 is TGCGCCAGCAGCCAGGACCCACCGACAGGGGGCTATGTGGATACGCAGTATTTT.

V and J are TRBV12-5 and TRBJ2-1; D remains ambiguous. CDR3 length: 12 residues. Germline-derived CDR1 and CDR2 are LGHNT and FRNRAP. V was pared by 6 bases and J by 5 bases, with 8 bases between. In DNA, the CDR3 is TGTGCTAGTGGCTTACTGGACAATGAGCAGTTCTTC. Protein product: CASGLLDNEQFF.

Ten or more counts support this clonotype. The chain couples TRBV29-1 to TRBJ2-7; TRBD2 aligns across 7 bases. This CDR3 spans 12 amino acids. In germline, CDR1 is SQVTM, CDR2 ANQGSEA. V lost 5 bases, J lost 1 base, and 2 bases stayed unmatched. CDR3 DNA sequence: TGCAGCGTTAGCGGGGTGTCCTACGAGCAGTACTTC. Encoded protein: CSVSGVSYEQYF.

This clonotype was seen a handful of times. This chain connects TRBV12-3 or TRBV12-4 to TRBJ2-7; 8 bases fit TRBD1. V lost 2 bases, J lost 6 bases, and 9 bases stayed unmatched. The CDR3 contains 15 residues. The CDR3 spells CASSLSMDRVGEQYF. As DNA, the CDR3 is TGTGCCAGCAGTTTAAGTATGGACAGGGTTGGCGAGCAGTACTTC.

This clonotype was counted only a few times. The chain joins TRBV4-2 to TRBJ2-7, with 13 bases fitting TRBD2. The CDR3 loop spans 17 amino acids. Looked up from germline, CDR1 is LGHNA and CDR2 is YNFKEQ. J lost 3 bases, V lost 0 bases, and 5 bases had no gene match. The CDR3 reads CASSQDLRTSGGYEQYF. The CDR3, as DNA: TGTGCCAGCAGCCAAGATCTCAGGACTAGCGGGGGCTACGAGCAGTACTTC.

There are a few counts of this clonotype. CDR3 nucleotides: TGTGCCAGCAGCACAGGGAGTGGGAGCAATCAGCCCCAGCATTTT. This codes for CASSTGSGSNQPQHF. This chain joins TRBV7-2 and TRBJ1-5, with TRBD1 as a possible D gene (6 bases). The V end lost 5 bases, the J end lost 1 base, and 12 bases lay between the germline ends. The CDR3 runs to 15 residues. The germline V gene encodes CDR1 SGHTA and CDR2 FQGNSA.

The genes are TRBV6-2 or TRBV6-3 and TRBJ1-1, with TRBD1 identical over 10 bases. The V gene end was trimmed by 6 bases and the J gene end by 5 bases; junction bases not matched to a gene: 6. This CDR3 is 14 amino acids long. The germline CDR1 and CDR2 sequences are MNHEY and SVGEGT. For the CDR3, the DNA is TGTGCCAGCAGACTAAGGACAGGGGGTACTGAAGCTTTCTTT. Protein sequence: CASRLRTGGTEAFF.

V usage is TRBV6-5 and J usage is TRBJ2-3; tentatively, D is TRBD1 or TRBD2 (5 bases each). CDR3 length: 14 residues. V was clipped by 0 bases and J by 5 bases, with 9 bases between them. Germline V gene sequence: CDR1 MNHEY, CDR2 SVGAGI. The CDR3 nucleotides read TGTGCCAGCAGTTACTCGTTTGGGGGAGATACGCAGTATTTT. This translates into CASSYSFGGDTQYF.

The rearrangement links TRBV10-3 to TRBJ2-5, with 7 bases aligning to TRBD2. Germline V gene data show CDR1 as ENHRY and CDR2 as SYGVKD. The CDR3 is made up of 12 amino acids. J gave up 4 bases and V 6 bases, and 2 bases lay outside the gene matches. In DNA form, the CDR3 reads TGTGCCATCAGCTCTAGCGGAGAGACCCAGTACTTC. It yields the protein CAISSSGETQYF.

This clonotype came up a few times. The J gene is TRBJ2-4, the V gene TRBV18, with 13 bases aligning to TRBD2. V gave up 6 bases and J gave up 6 bases; unmatched junction bases: 14. Germline CDR1 is KGHSH and CDR2 is LQKENI. There are 18 residues in the CDR3. CDR3 in amino acids: CASSPMTSGGSWGNIQYF. The CDR3 DNA reads TGTGCCAGCTCGCCAATGACTAGCGGGGGGTCATGGGGAAACATTCAGTACTTC.

This clonotype was counted between two and nine times. The J gene is TRBJ2-7, the V gene TRBV20-1; D remains unclear. The CDR3 runs to 11 residues. Germline-derived CDR1 and CDR2 are DFQATT and SNEGSKA (reference sequence). The ends were cut back, 3 bases at V and 6 bases at J, with 9 bases in the middle. This chain's CDR3 is CSARTFGEQYF. Here the CDR3 DNA reads TGCAGTGCTAGGACCTTCGGCGAGCAGTACTTC.

The chain recombines TRBV20-1 with TRBJ1-6; weak D call: TRBD1 (5 bases). The CDR3 covers 14 residues. Trimming pared 5 bases from V and 6 bases from J, leaving 14 bases between. Germline lookup yields CDR1 DFQATT and CDR2 SNEGSKA (reference sequence). CDR3: CSARDRLSNSPLHF. DNA of the CDR3: TGCAGTGCTCGGGACCGTTTAAGTAATTCACCCCTCCACTTT.

This clonotype was found a few times. This chain links TRBV6-1 with TRBJ1-4; D might be TRBD1 (5 bases). The CDR3 length is 15 residues. Germline V gives CDR1 MNHNS, CDR2 SASEGT. The germline V and J ends were trimmed by 7 bases and 5 bases, with 17 bases remaining between them. The CDR3 is CASTNRRAGNEKLFF. DNA for the CDR3: TGTGCCAGCACCAACCGCCGGGCAGGGAATGAAAAACTGTTTTTT.

The table lists this clonotype with a few counts. The chain joins TRBV10-3 to TRBJ1-2; D is undetermined. This CDR3 spans 14 amino acids. Germline V gene lookup returns CDR1 ENHRY and CDR2 SYGVKD. With 0 bases removed from V and 4 bases from J, the gap between germline ends came to 9 bases. In DNA form, the CDR3 reads TGTGCCATCAGTGAGTCCACAGCCTCCTATGGCTACACCTTC. This encodes CAISESTASYGYTF.

This clonotype was picked up a small number of times. The chain employs TRBV10-3 and TRBJ2-3; TRBD1 aligns across 7 bases. The CDR3 runs to 15 residues. Germline CDR1 reads ENHRY; CDR2 reads SYGVKD. V trimming: 2 bases; J trimming: 6 bases; junction bases outside the gene matches: 8. The CDR3 loop reads CAISEAGTATDTQYF. DNA of the CDR3: TGTGCCATCAGTGAGGCAGGGACAGCGACCGATACGCAGTATTTT.

This clonotype has a handful of counts. V gene TRBV10-3 combines with J gene TRBJ1-5; D gene uncertain. Germline V gives CDR1 ENHRY, CDR2 SYGVKD. Trimming stripped 3 bases from V and 1 base from J, with 13 bases between. The CDR3 consists of 16 residues. This CDR3 is CAISDRATGSNQPQHF. The CDR3 DNA is TGTGCCATCAGTGACCGCGCGACGGGAAGCAATCAGCCCCAGCATTTT.

The chain uses TRBV14 and TRBJ2-1, with TRBD1 as a possible D gene (6 bases). V gave up 4 bases and J gave up 2 bases, with 12 bases separating them. CDR1 SGHDN and CDR2 FVKESK come from the germline V gene. The CDR3 contains 15 residues. DNA for the CDR3: TGTGCCAGCAGCCCCCATGCAGGGGCCTACAATGAGCAGTTCTTC. Protein product: CASSPHAGAYNEQFF.

This clonotype was found a few times. The chain carries TRBV15 and TRBJ2-3; the D is unclear. Germline CDR1 and CDR2: LNHNV and YYDKDF (reference sequence). The V end lost 8 bases, the J end lost 3 bases, and 18 bases lay between the germline ends. The length of the CDR3 is 15 residues. Here the CDR3 reads CATQQAPTRTDTQYF. In nucleotides, the CDR3 is TGTGCCACCCAGCAGGCTCCTACAAGAACAGATACGCAGTATTTT.

CDR3 loop: CASRRHYSGANVLTF. CDR3 bases: TGTGCCAGCAGGCGACATTACTCTGGGGCCAACGTCCTGACTTTC. The gene calls are TRBV27 and TRBJ2-6; no definite D call. Germline CDR1 and CDR2: MNHEY and SMNVEV (reference sequence). The CDR3 consists of 15 residues. V shed 6 bases and J shed 0 bases, with 9 bases lying between them.

This clonotype has at least ten counts. This chain uses TRBV29-1 with TRBJ2-5; D is unresolved. CDR1 and CDR2 from the germline V gene are SQVTM and ANQGSEA. V dropped 5 bases and J dropped 5 bases, with 15 bases sitting between them. The CDR3 has 13 residues. The CDR3 nucleotides are TGCAGCGTTCTCTCCGCGGTCCGCGAGACCCAGTACTTC. This encodes CSVLSAVRETQYF.

This clonotype appeared a few times. CDR3 sequence reads: CSASQGTGNTIYF. The CDR3 coding sequence is TGCAGTGCTAGTCAGGGAACTGGAAACACCATATATTTT. This rearrangement joins TRBV20-1 to TRBJ1-3; the D gene is possibly TRBD1 (5 bases). Trimming left V 3 bases short and J 2 bases short, with 8 bases between. Germline V CDR1 and CDR2: DFQATT, SNEGSKA (reference sequence). This CDR3 spans 13 amino acids.

This clonotype has a handful of counts. The DNA is omitted, as the CDR3 cannot be located on it reliably, and the CDR3 follows TCRdb's listing. The chain combines TRBV29-1 with TRBJ1-2. Germline V gene data show CDR1 as SQVTM and CDR2 as ANQGSEA. The CDR3 has 11 amino acids, counting both end residues. CDR3 region: CSVGFGSDCTF.

The chain uses TRBV5-1 and TRBJ2-5, with no clear D. In germline, CDR1 is SGHRS, CDR2 YFSETQ. The V gene lost 1 base and the J gene lost 3 bases, with 10 bases spanning the gap. The CDR3 extends over 14 amino acids. This CDR3 is CASSLQQMEETQYF. The CDR3 nucleotides are TGCGCCAGCAGCTTGCAACAGATGGAAGAGACCCAGTACTTC.

J is TRBJ2-6 and V is TRBV27; TRBD1 agrees at 8 bases. The CDR3 has 16 amino acids. Germline-derived CDR1 and CDR2 are MNHEY and SMNVEV (reference sequence). Trimming at V came to 4 bases and at J to 3 bases, leaving 5 bases not matched to a gene. This CDR3 is CASSSRTGFGANVLTF. CDR3 nucleotides: TGTGCCAGCAGTTCGCGGACAGGGTTTGGGGCCAACGTCCTGACTTTC.